This T cell receptor (beta chain) originates from a study of T cell responses to AZD1222 COVID-19 vaccine. Notes on the study in general: Repertoire samples came only from after the peak T cell response.

With 2 bases clipped from V and 9 bases from J, the junction kept 4 bases outside the gene matches. This CDR3 has 14 residues. Per germline, CDR1 SGHRS and CDR2 YFSETQ. Produced via immunoSEQ multiplex PCR; TCRdb's table is partial and in-frame only. The sample has 85,000 to 130,000 clones; roughly 89% are singletons. This clone was counted once. The antigen remains unidentified. This receptor was identified in an adult in good health. The rearrangement uses TRBV5-1 and TRBJ2-1, with 11 bases lining up with TRBD2. Sequences were derived from peripheral blood, sampled on day 0 of AZD1222 vaccination. CDR3 sequence reads: CASSLLAGEGEQFF. CDR3 nucleotides: TGCGCCAGCAGCTTACTAGCGGGGGAAGGTGAGCAGTTCTTC.